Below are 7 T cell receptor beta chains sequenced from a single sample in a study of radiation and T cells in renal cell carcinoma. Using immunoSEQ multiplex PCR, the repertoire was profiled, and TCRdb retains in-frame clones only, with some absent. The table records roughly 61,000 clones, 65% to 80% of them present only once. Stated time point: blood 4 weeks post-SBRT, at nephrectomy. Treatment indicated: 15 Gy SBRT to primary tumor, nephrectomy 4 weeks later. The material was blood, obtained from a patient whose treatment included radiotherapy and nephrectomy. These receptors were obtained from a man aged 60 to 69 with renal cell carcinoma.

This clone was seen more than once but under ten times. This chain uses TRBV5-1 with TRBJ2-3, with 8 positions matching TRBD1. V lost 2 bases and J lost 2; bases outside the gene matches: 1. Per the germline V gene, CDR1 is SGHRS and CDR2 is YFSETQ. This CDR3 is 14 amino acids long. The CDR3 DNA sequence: TGCGCCAGCAGCTTTCAGGGGGCCACAGATACGCAGTATTTT. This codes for CASSFQGATDTQYF. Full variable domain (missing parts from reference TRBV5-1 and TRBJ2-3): KAGVTQTPRYLIKTRGQQVTLSCSPISGHRSVSWYQQTPGQGLQFLFEYFSETQRNKGNFPGRFSGRQFSNSRSEMNVSTLELGDSALYLCASSFQGATDTQYFGPGTRLTVL.

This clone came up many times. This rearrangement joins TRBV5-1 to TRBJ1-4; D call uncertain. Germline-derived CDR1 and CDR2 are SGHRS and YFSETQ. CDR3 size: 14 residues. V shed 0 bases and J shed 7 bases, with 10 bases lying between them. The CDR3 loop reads CASSLAWGGEKLFF. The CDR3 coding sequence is TGCGCCAGCAGCTTGGCTTGGGGTGGTGAAAAACTGTTTTTT.

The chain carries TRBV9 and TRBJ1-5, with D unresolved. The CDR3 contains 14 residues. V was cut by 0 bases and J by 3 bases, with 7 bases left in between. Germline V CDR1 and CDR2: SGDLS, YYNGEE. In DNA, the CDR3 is TGTGCCAGCAGCGTAGGCAGGACCAATCAGCCCCAGCATTTT. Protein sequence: CASSVGRTNQPQHF.

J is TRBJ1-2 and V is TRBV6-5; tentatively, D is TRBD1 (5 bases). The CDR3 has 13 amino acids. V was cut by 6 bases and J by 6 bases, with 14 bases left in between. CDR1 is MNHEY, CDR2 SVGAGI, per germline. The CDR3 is CASRRQPRDGYTF. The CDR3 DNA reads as TGTGCCAGCAGAAGACAGCCTCGTGATGGCTACACCTTC.

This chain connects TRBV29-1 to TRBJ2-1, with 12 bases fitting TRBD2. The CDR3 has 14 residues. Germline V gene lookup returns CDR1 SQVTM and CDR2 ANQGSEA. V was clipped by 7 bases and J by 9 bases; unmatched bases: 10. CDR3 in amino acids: CSDGGLAGGTEQFF. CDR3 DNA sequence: TGCAGCGACGGCGGGCTAGCGGGAGGGACTGAGCAGTTCTTC.

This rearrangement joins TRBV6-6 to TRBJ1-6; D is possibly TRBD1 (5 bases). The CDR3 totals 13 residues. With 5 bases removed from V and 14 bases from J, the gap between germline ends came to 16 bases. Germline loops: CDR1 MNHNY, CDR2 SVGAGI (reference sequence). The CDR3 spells CASSPDTSPALHF. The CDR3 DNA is TGTGCCAGCAGTCCGGACACCTCTCCCGCCCTCCACTTT.

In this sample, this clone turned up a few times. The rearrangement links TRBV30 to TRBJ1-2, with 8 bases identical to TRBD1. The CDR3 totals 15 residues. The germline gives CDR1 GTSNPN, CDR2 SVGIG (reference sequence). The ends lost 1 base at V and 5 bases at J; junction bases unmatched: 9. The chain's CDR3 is CAWSAPGGGGYGYTF. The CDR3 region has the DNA TGTGCCTGGAGTGCCCCAGGGGGCGGTGGATATGGCTACACCTTC.